This TCR beta chain is drawn from a study of cytomegalovirus exposure and HLA in healthy donors. About the study: Falling in the Caucasian-associated ancestry cluster were about four fifths of a few hundred genotyped donors.

Germline CDR1 SGHRS, CDR2 YFSETQ. V dropped 0 bases and J dropped 2 bases, with 11 bases sitting between them. The CDR3 is made up of 15 amino acids. Donors consisted of healthy bone marrow donors. Amplification used 60 Vbeta primers and 13 Jbeta primers. Profiled with immunoSEQ multiplex PCR; TCRdb holds only in-frame clones, not every one. The data hold about 190,000 clones, with around three quarters observed a single time. The sample comprised PBMCs. This receptor was identified in a woman younger than 35 in good health and CMV-seronegative. This chain uses TRBV5-1 with TRBJ1-2; weak D call: TRBD1 (5 bases). CDR3: CASSLGQGNNYGYTF. The CDR3 nucleotides read TGCGCCAGCAGCTTGGGCCAGGGCAACAACTATGGCTACACCTTC.